The sequence of this T cell receptor (beta chain) was determined in a study of early T cells in non-severe SARS-CoV-2 infection. Study-level points and caveats: The study's VDJdb matching favored anti-spike CD8 responses and missed private and CD4 specificities.

Individual cDNA molecules were tagged with unique molecular identifiers. Each CDR3 protein gets one entry after TCRdb re-called the 5' RACE reads with MiXCR. The data contain about 83,000 distinct CDR3 sequences, approximately 13% of them singletons. The germline V gene encodes CDR1 DFQATT and CDR2 SNEGSKA (reference sequence). The CDR3 spans 13 residues. V was shortened by 6 bases and J by 2 bases, with 13 bases between the two germline ends. This clonotype was counted between two and nine times. The target antigen is unknown. Specimen: whole blood. The TCR comes from an adult who was a healthcare worker with PCR-confirmed SARS-CoV-2 infection or an uninfected control (not recorded which). The genes are TRBV20-1 and TRBJ2-5; D is unclear. Here the CDR3 DNA reads TGCAGTGCACCGCCGGTGTGGCAAGAGACCCAGTACTTC. Amino acid sequence: CSAPPVWQETQYF.